The entry below gives a single T cell receptor beta chain sequence along with its context. The specificity of this receptor is unknown. No base qualities exist here, and no much larger clone lies one base off it. The treatment or condition label on this specimen signifies: live attenuated yellow fever vaccine strain. A standard Ficoll-Paque protocol was used to isolate PBMCs from peripheral blood. Dynabeads CD4 and CD8 positive selection kits were used to isolate the CD4 and CD8 T-cell fractions. TriZol was used to extract RNA from bulk PBMCs, CD4 and CD8 fractions, and dextramer-positive and dextramer-negative fractions. Synthesis of TCR cDNA relied on 5'RACE template switching, a step that introduced a universal primer site along with unique molecular identifiers. Priming of cDNA synthesis was performed from both the TCR alpha and TCR beta constant segments. Two PCR steps were used to amplify libraries, with sample barcodes and sequencing adapters being added in the second step. Sequencing of the libraries was done on either Illumina HiSeq 2500 (2x100 bp) or NovaSeq (2x150 bp). The paper's processing steps were these. Demultiplexing of reads and collapsing into UMI consensus sequences were performed with MIGEC, and V(D)J alignment was carried out with MiXCR. Vaccine-responding clonotypes were identified with edgeR using replicate PBMC samples, with FDR below 0.01 and a log2 fold change above 5 up to day 15 being required. Each bulk clonotype received a CD4 or CD8 identity based on whether the sequenced CD4 or CD8 repertoire contained that clonotype at higher abundance. TCRdb trimmed the raw reads at Q25, called clones with MiXCR and kept productive beta chains. Each entry is one CDR3 protein sequence, shown with its most common DNA and genes. The V and J calls were not made by the authors but by TCRdb's processing. The sample has around 73,000 distinct CDR3 sequences on record, over 7.5% of them singletons. The top ten hold around 45% of the sample.

This specimen belongs to a study of T cells after yellow fever vaccination (dated by TCRdb to about 2019). With regard to the full study: The SMART-Seq v4 Ultra Low Input RNA kit was used to prepare libraries from fractions with low cell numbers. Blood samples were taken at several timepoints before and after primary and secondary immunization, and bulk PBMC replicates and cell subsets were isolated. To track T-cell clones before and after primary and booster YFV17D yellow fever vaccination, bulk TCR alpha and beta repertoires were sequenced longitudinally. Two healthy male donors, one aged 18 to 30 and one aged 30 to 39 years, were included in the cohort.

What the research found in general, with its limitations: FACS-sorted repertoires could contain abundant contaminating clonotypes from the bulk population, so computational filtering was required. A small fraction of clonotypes showed up in both the CD4 and CD8 compartments, probably as a result of convergent recombination. After the booster, most of the clones that had expanded following primary vaccination were detected again (approximately 96% of CD4 and 88% of CD8), which suggests that memory was broadly maintained. Only a couple of donors were included in the study, so the extent to which the findings can be generalized is limited. Compared with the primary T-cell response, the secondary T-cell response was weaker but faster, peaking on day 5 rather than day 15.

The input for sequencing was CD8+ T cells sorted from PBMCs, taken on the day of the yellow fever booster vaccination. The sequence was obtained from a man between 25 and 39 years old who received the YFV17D yellow fever vaccine.

The CDR3 sequence is CASSFGTGTAGYTF. The DNA sequence follows: TGTGCCAGCAGCTTCGGGACAGGGACAGCTGGCTACACCTTC. Recombination linked TRBV5-6 to TRBJ1-2; TRBD1 fits 9 bases in the junction. The CDR3 runs 14 amino acids, cysteine and phenylalanine included. Only the CDR3 DNA is retained, 42 bases long and in frame from the first base. Based on the germline V gene, the CDR1 and CDR2 sequences are SGHDT and YYEEEE. Germline trimming: 2 bases from V, 7 bases from J; junction bases outside gene matches: 6.